The clone carrying this T cell receptor (beta chain) appeared many times. Arm-PCR of CDR3 regions and iRepertoire HTBI primers were used to build TCR beta libraries. TCRdb re-analysed the multiplex PCR reads in MiXCR, keeping a single row per CDR3 protein. This sample carries some 340,000 distinct CDR3 sequences, about 11% of them seen once, and the ten largest clones take 18%. These data belong to a study of regulatory T cells in long-lasting Graves disease. This CDR3 has 15 residues. The V end was cut by 6 bases, the J end by 10 bases, with 27 bases between. Per the germline V gene, CDR1 is DFQATT and CDR2 is SNEGSKA (reference sequence). The time point denotes: newly diagnosed GD, antithyroid drugs for less than 3 months. PBMC-derived RNA was used for the TCR library. Patient provenance is recorded as an endocrinology department in Xi'an, China. These data were likewise used in another study, on T cells in Graves' hyperthyroidism and ophthalmopathy. From that study: Each patient was aged 18 to 65 and had newly diagnosed hyperthyroidism of under 2 months' duration. HTBI primers were the set used in a first-round RT-PCR of the TCR CDR3.

The source is a woman between 18 and 29 years old with Graves disease. The sample was peripheral blood mononuclear cells (PBMCs), taken at new diagnosis, from a patient treated with antithyroid drugs. The chain couples TRBV20-1 to TRBJ1-1, with D possibly TRBD1 on 5 matching bases. The CDR3 here is CSAIAGGRVSRGAFF. The DNA of the CDR3 is TGCAGTGCCATAGCTGGGGGGAGGGTAAGCCGTGGAGCTTTCTTT.